This T cell receptor beta chain comes out of a study of blood T cell repertoires in COVID-19. Here immunoSEQ multiplex PCR was the method, and the copy in TCRdb shows in-frame clones only, minus some. The table records approximately 270,000 clones, 85% to 90% of them present only once. Sequences were obtained from PBMCs or T cells enriched from blood (not recorded which). The TCR sequence derives from a woman in her twenties or thirties with acute COVID-19.

The CDR3 reads CASTQGIGSSGNTIYF. CDR3 DNA sequence: TGCGCCAGCACCCAGGGGATTGGGAGCTCTGGAAACACCATATATTTT. The chain joins TRBV10-1 to TRBJ1-3; possible D gene TRBD1, 6 bases. Germline loops: CDR1 WNHNN, CDR2 SYGVQD (reference sequence). The V gene lost 7 bases and the J gene lost 0 bases, with 16 bases spanning the gap. This CDR3 is 16 amino acids long.